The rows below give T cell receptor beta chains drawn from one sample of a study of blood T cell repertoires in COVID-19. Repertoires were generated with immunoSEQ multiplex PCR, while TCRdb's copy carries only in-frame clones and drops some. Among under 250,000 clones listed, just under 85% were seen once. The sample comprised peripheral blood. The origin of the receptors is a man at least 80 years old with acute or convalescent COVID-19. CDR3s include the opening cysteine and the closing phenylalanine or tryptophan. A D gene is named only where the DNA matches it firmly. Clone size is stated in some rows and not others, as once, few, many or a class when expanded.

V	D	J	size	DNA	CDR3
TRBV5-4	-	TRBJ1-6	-	TGTGCCAGCAGCCCACCCCCGGGACAAGGGGACCTCCACTTT	CASSPPPGQGDLHF
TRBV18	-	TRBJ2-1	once	TGTGCCAGCTCACCGCGTCAGGGAAATGAGCAGTTCTTC	CASSPRQGNEQFF
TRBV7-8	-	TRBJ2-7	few	TGTGCCAGCAGCTTAGACAGGGTCACCTACGAGCAGTACTTC	CASSLDRVTYEQYF
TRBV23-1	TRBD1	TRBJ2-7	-	TGCGCCAGCAGTCAATCCCGCCGGGACAGGGGAGGCGAGCAGTACTTC	CASSQSRRDRGGEQYF
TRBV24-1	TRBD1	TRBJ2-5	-	TGTGCCACCAGTGAGTACAAGTCGGGACAGGGGTTTGAGACCCAGTACTTC	CATSEYKSGQGFETQYF
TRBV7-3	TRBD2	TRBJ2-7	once	TGTGCCAGCAGCTCCTCGGGAGGTTACGAGCAGTACTTC	CASSSSGGYEQYF
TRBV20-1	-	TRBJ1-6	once	TGCAGTGCTAGTAGACAAAATTCACCCCTCCACTTT	CSASRQNSPLHF
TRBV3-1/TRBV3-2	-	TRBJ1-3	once	TGTGCCAGCACTATCGGGAAAGGTGGAAACACCATATATTTT	CASTIGKGGNTIYF
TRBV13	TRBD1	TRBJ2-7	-	TGTGCCAGCAGCTTCCGGGGACAGGGGGACCACGAGCAGTACTTC	CASSFRGQGDHEQYF
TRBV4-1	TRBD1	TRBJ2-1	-	TGCGCCAGCAGCCTCCCCGGGACAGCTAACAATGAGCAGTTCTTC	CASSLPGTANNEQFF
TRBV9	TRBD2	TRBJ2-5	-	TGTGCCAGCAGCGTAGGAAGCGGGGGGGCCGGGCAGACCCAGTACTTC	CASSVGSGGAGQTQYF
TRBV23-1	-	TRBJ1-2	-	TGCGCCAGCAGTCAATTGCTGTCAGAAAAGAACTATGGCTACACCTTC	CASSQLLSEKNYGYTF
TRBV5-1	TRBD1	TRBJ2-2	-	TGCGCCAGCAGCTTAAGGACAGGGACTAACACCGGGGAGCTGTTTTTT	CASSLRTGTNTGELFF
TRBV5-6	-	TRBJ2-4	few	TGTGCCAGCAGCTTGTTTACGGGGGGCCCGGAGGGCAAAAACATTCAGTACTTC	CASSLFTGGPEGKNIQYF
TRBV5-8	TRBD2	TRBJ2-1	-	TGTGCCAGCAGCCCCGGGACTAGCTTTATAGATGAGCAGTTCTTC	CASSPGTSFIDEQFF
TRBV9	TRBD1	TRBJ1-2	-	TGTGCCAGCAGCGTGGGACAGAGCTATGGCTACACCTTC	CASSVGQSYGYTF
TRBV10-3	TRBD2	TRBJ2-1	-	TGTGCCTCGGAGGTAGGTCTAGCGGGGATCCACAATGAGCAGTTCTTC	CASEVGLAGIHNEQFF
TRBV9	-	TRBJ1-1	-	TGTGCCAGCAGCGTAGGGGGCCGAGTGGGCACTGAAGCTTTCTTT	CASSVGGRVGTEAFF
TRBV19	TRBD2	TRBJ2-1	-	TGTGCCAGTACGGAACGGGAGGGCCGAGTTATTGAGCAGTTCTTC	CASTEREGRVIEQFF
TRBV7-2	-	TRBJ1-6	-	TGTGCCAGCAGCCCCGGACAGACTTTGAAACCCCTCCACTTT	CASSPGQTLKPLHF
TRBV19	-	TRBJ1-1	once	TGTGCCAGTACCACCACCAGAGGCACTGAAGCTTTCTTT	CASTTTRGTEAFF
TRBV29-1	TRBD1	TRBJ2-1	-	TGCAGCGTTTCGAGGGGGCGCAATGAGCAGTTCTTC	CSVSRGRNEQFF
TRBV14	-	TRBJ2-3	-	TGTGCCAGCAGCCAAGATCTCGGGAGATCCTTCGCAGATACGCAGTATTTT	CASSQDLGRSFADTQYF
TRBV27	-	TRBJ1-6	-	TGTGCCAGCAGTTTGCAGGTATATAATTCACCCCTCCACTTT	CASSLQVYNSPLHF
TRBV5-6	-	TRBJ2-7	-	TGTGCCAGCAGCTTAGGGGGGGGGACCTACGAGCAGTACTTC	CASSLGGGTYEQYF
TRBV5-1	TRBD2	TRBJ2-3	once	TGCGCCAGCAGCTTTGGGGCGGGGGGCGTTATAGATACGCAGTATTTT	CASSFGAGGVIDTQYF
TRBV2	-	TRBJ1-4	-	TGTGCCAGCAGTGAAATCCGGACAGTTAGTAATGAAAAACTGTTTTTT	CASSEIRTVSNEKLFF
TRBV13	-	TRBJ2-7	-	TGTGCCAGCAGCTTGGGTGGGGGGTCCTACGAGCAGTACTTC	CASSLGGGSYEQYF
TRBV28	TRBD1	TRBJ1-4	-	TGTGCCAGCAGTTTAGACAGGGCTAGTAATGAAAAACTGTTTTTT	CASSLDRASNEKLFF
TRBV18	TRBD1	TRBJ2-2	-	TGTGCCAGCTCACAACGACAGGGTCACACCGGGGAGCTGTTTTTT	CASSQRQGHTGELFF
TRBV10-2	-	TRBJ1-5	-	TGCGCCAGCTCCCGAGGGGGAGGGGGTCAGCCCCAGCATTTT	CASSRGGGGQPQHF
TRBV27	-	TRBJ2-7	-	TGTGCCAGCAGTTCCTCATACCTACTAGTCAACGAGCAGTACTTC	CASSSSYLLVNEQYF
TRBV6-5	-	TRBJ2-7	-	TGTGCCAGCAGGAGACGACAGGTTACCTACGAGCAGTACTTC	CASRRRQVTYEQYF
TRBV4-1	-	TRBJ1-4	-	TGCGCCAGCAGCCAAGATAAGGCGGCAGGGGCTTTCGAAAAACTGTTTTTT	CASSQDKAAGAFEKLFF
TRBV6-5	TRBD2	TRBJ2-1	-	TGTGCCAGCAGTTACTCGAAAGCGGGGGCCTACAATGAGCAGTTCTTC	CASSYSKAGAYNEQFF
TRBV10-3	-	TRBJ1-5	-	TGTGCCATCAGTGAGTCTTGGACTCGTGGTCCGCCCCAGCATTTT	CAISESWTRGPPQHF
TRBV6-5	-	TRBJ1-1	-	TGTGCCAGCAGTTACGGACAGCTAACGAACACTGAAGCTTTCTTT	CASSYGQLTNTEAFF
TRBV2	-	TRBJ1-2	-	TGTGCCAGCAGTGACTCGGGGGTAGCGTCCCGAGTCTATGGCTACACCTTC	CASSDSGVASRVYGYTF
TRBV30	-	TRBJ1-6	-	TGTGCCTGGAGTGTACAGGGCAACTCACCCCTCCACTTT	CAWSVQGNSPLHF
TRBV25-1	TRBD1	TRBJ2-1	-	TGTGCCAGCAGTGGCGGGACAGGTTCCTACAATGAGCAGTTCTTC	CASSGGTGSYNEQFF
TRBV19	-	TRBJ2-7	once	TGTGCCAGTTCCTTCCCCCCGGGGGAGCAGTACTTC	CASSFPPGEQYF